Judged by abundance, the clone carrying this T cell receptor beta chain is medium-sized. The source of the sample is a study of blood T cell repertoires in COVID-19. Study summary: Sample material is recorded as cDNA or gDNA derived from T cells, B-cell-depleted T cells, or PBMCs.

Methods used by the authors: Researchers report that nucleated cell counts were estimated from reference gene primer amplification. Here immunoSEQ multiplex PCR was the method, and the copy in TCRdb shows in-frame clones only, minus some. The V and J calls and clone size come from that table; D and trimming were worked out from the DNA. The data hold 120,000 to 150,000 clones, with around 90% observed a single time. Losses at the gene ends were 5 bases for V and 7 bases for J; bases not matched to a gene: 11. Germline values: CDR1 SEHNR, CDR2 FQNEAQ (reference sequence). This CDR3 spans 16 amino acids.

This clonotype was sampled from a human donor in a cohort sampled during active COVID-19. Sequenced input: peripheral blood. The V and J genes are TRBV7-9 and TRBJ1-6, with 7 bases fitting TRBD1. The CDR3 loop is CASSPVTSTGNSPLHF. The CDR3, as DNA: TGTGCCAGCAGCCCCGTAACCTCGACAGGGAATTCACCCCTCCACTTT.